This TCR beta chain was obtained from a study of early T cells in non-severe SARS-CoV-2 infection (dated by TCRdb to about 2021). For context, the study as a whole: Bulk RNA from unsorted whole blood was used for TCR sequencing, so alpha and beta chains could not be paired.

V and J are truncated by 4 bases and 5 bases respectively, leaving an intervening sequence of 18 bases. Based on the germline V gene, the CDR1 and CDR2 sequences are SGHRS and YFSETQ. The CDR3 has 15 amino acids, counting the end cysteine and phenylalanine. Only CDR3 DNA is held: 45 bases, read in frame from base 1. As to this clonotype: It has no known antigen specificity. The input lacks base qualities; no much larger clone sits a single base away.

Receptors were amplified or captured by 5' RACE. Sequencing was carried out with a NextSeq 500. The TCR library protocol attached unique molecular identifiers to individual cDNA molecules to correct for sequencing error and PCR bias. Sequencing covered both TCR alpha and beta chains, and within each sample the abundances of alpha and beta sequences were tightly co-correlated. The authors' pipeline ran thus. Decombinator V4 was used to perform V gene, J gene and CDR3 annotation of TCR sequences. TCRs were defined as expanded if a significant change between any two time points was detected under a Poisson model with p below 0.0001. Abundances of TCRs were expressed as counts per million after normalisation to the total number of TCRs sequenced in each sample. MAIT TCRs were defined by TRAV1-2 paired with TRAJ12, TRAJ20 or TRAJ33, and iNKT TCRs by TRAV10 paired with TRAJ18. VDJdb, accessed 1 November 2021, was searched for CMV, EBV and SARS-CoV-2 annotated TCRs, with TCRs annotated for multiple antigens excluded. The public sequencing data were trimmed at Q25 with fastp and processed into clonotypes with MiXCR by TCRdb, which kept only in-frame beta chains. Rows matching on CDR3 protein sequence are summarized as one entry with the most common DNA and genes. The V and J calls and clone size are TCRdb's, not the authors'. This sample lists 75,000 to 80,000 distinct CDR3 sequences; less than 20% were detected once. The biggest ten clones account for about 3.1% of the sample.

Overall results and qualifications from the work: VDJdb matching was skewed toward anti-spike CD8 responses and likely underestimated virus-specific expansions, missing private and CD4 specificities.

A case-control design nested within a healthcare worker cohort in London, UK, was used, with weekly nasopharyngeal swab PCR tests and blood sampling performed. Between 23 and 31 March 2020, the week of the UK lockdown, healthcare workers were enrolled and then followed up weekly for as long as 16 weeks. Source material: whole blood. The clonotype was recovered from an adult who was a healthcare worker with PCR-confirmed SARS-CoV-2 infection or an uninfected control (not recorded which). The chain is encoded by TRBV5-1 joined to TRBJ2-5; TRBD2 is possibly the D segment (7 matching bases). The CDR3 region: CASSTISGGQETQYF. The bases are TGCGCCAGCAGCACGATATCCGGGGGGCAGGAGACCCAGTACTTC.